This entry lists 11 T cell receptor beta chains sequenced from one sample in a study of control samples from healthy donors and cancer patients. Profiled with immunoSEQ multiplex PCR; TCRdb holds only in-frame clones, not every one. The data hold 170,000 or so clones, with 80% to 95% observed a single time. The sequenced sample was blood. The source is a man between 18 and 35 years old in good health.

This rearrangement joins TRBV18 to TRBJ1-3; D gene ambiguous. The CDR3 totals 16 residues. V was pared by 4 bases and J by 0 bases, with 13 bases between. CDR1 is KGHSH and CDR2 is LQKENI in the germline V gene. The DNA for the CDR3 is TGTGCCAGCTCACTTCGAGGTGGAGTCTCTGGAAACACCATATATTTT. It translates to CASSLRGGVSGNTIYF.

The rearrangement links TRBV2 to TRBJ1-5, with D unresolved. CDR1 SNHLY and CDR2 FYNNEI come from the germline V gene. CDR3 length equals 15 residues. V shed 1 base and J shed 2 bases, with 9 bases lying between them. In DNA, the CDR3 is TGTGCCAGCAGTGAAGGGGGTTTTGGCAATCAGCCCCAGCATTTT. It translates to CASSEGGFGNQPQHF.

The V gene is TRBV30, the J gene TRBJ1-2; D perhaps matches TRBD1 (5 bases). This CDR3 is 12 amino acids long. With 5 bases removed from V and 3 bases from J, the gap between germline ends came to 10 bases. The germline gives CDR1 GTSNPN, CDR2 SVGIG (reference sequence). The CDR3 DNA follows: TGTGCCTGGGGGGACGGGGACTATGGCTACACCTTC. As protein: CAWGDGDYGYTF.

The chain employs TRBV3-1 (or the pseudogene TRBV3-2) and TRBJ2-7; 11 nucleotides agree with TRBD2. This CDR3 contains 15 residues. The trim removed 1 base at V and 5 bases at J, leaving 4 bases unmatched. Germline CDR1 reads LGHDT; CDR2 reads YNNKEL (reference sequence). The CDR3, as DNA: TGTGCCAGCAGCCAAGGGCTAGCGGGGGGAAACGAGCAGTACTTC. Translated: CASSQGLAGGNEQYF.

This sequence joins TRBV3-1 (or the pseudogene TRBV3-2) and TRBJ1-5, with D maybe TRBD1 (5 bases). CDR1 and CDR2 (germline): LGHDT, YNNKEL (reference sequence). Trimming stripped 0 bases from V and 5 bases from J, with 11 bases between. This CDR3 region has 15 residues. The DNA for the CDR3 is TGTGCCAGCAGCCAAGATTGGGGCCTCTATCAGCCCCAGCATTTT. It yields the protein CASSQDWGLYQPQHF.

The rearrangement uses TRBV11-2 and TRBJ1-1, with 7 bases identical to TRBD1. There are 13 residues in the CDR3. The trim removed 6 bases at V and 5 bases at J, leaving 6 bases unmatched. The germline V gene encodes CDR1 SGHAT and CDR2 FQNNGV. CDR3 in amino acids: CASRIQGGTEAFF. The CDR3 DNA is TGTGCCAGCAGAATCCAGGGGGGTACTGAAGCTTTCTTT.

This rearrangement joins TRBV6-6 to TRBJ1-5, with D hard to call. The CDR3 consists of 13 residues. The V gene's germline CDR1 is MNHNY and CDR2 SVGAGI (reference sequence). V shed 5 bases and J shed 0 bases, with 5 bases lying between them. In DNA, the CDR3 is TGTGCCAGCAGTCAGAATAGCAATCAGCCCCAGCATTTT. Translating gives CASSQNSNQPQHF.

The chain carries TRBV19 and TRBJ1-2; perhaps TRBD1 as D (5 bases). CDR1 is LNHDA, CDR2 SQIVND, per germline (reference sequence). V was pared by 5 bases and J by 4 bases, with 14 bases between. CDR3 length equals 14 residues. The CDR3: CASSQHRDSYGYTF. Here the CDR3 DNA reads TGTGCCAGTAGTCAACACCGTGACAGCTATGGCTACACCTTC.

The chain couples TRBV5-1 to TRBJ2-2; the D is unclear. V was trimmed by 9 bases and J by 1 base, leaving 10 bases between them. Germline V lookup: CDR1 SGHRS, CDR2 YFSETQ. The CDR3 is made up of 13 amino acids. The CDR3: CATGLRNTGELFF. The CDR3 nucleotides are TGCGCCACCGGCCTCCGGAACACCGGGGAGCTGTTTTTT.

The chain links TRBV5-4 to TRBJ2-5; TRBD2 aligns across 12 bases. J gave up 5 bases and V 2 bases, and 4 bases lay outside the gene matches. The CDR3 length is 15 residues. Germline V gene sequence: CDR1 SGHNT, CDR2 YYREEE (reference sequence). Here the CDR3 reads CASSLLAGGGETQYF. CDR3 nucleotide sequence: TGTGCCAGCAGCTTACTAGCGGGGGGTGGGGAGACCCAGTACTTC.

The V gene is TRBV24-1, the J gene TRBJ1-6, with D uncertain. CDR1 is KGHDR and CDR2 is SFDVKD in the germline V gene. The CDR3 runs to 12 residues. The V and J ends lost 0 bases and 14 bases respectively, with 7 bases between them. This chain's CDR3 is CATSDLGSTLHF. The CDR3, as DNA: TGTGCCACCAGTGATTTGGGCAGCACCCTCCACTTT.